These 29 T cell receptor beta chains were sequenced from one sample in a study of tumor-infiltrating lymphocytes in primary liver carcinoma. The template, around 540 ng total RNA, yielded TCR beta cDNA made with a constant-region primer. Each TCR beta library was derived from three nested multiplex PCR rounds that employed slightly modified ARM-PCR. TRBV1-TRBV30 forward primers and a C-beta reverse primer were used in the first two PCR rounds, which each ran for approximately 10 cycles. TCRdb re-derived calls from the multiplex PCR reads in MiXCR, one entry per CDR3 protein. Among 48,000 or so distinct CDR3 sequences, about 68% were seen once, and the ten largest hold about a quarter. Unsorted bulk tissue, 20-30 mg of it, served as the source for co-extraction of RNA and DNA. Sequenced input: liver tumor tissue from sampling region 3. Specified subset: tumor region T3, left-lateral pole. These receptors were taken from a man aged 40-49 years with primary liver carcinoma and hepatitis B virus infection.

In the case of this clonotype: This could be a read error, since a much larger clone is one nucleotide away. This chain uses TRBV28 with TRBJ2-7; TRBD2 agrees at 11 bases. CDR3 length equals 14 residues. Per germline, CDR1 MDHEN and CDR2 SYDVKM. The CDR3 loop reads CASSLTSGTSERYF. The CDR3 DNA reads as TGTGCCAGCAGCCTGACTAGCGGGACAAGCGAGCGGTACTTC.

This clonotype qualifies as medium-sized. This sequence joins TRBV29-1 and TRBJ2-7; D uncertain. The V end was cut by 7 bases, the J end by 2 bases, with 15 bases between. The CDR3 spans 13 residues. Per the germline V gene, CDR1 is SQVTM and CDR2 is ANQGSEA. The DNA of the CDR3 is TGCAGCGCCGGAGTCCTCGGCGCCTACGAGCAGTACTTC. Translation: CSAGVLGAYEQYF.

Turning to this clonotype: One junction end disagrees with the germline gene, perhaps due to a read error. The chain is built from TRBV6-5 and TRBJ2-2; either TRBD1 or TRBD2 may fit D (6 bases each). The CDR3 is 19 amino acids. CDR1 MNHEY and CDR2 SVGAGI come from the germline V gene. In nucleotides, the CDR3 is TGTGCCAGCAGTTACTCTAGATTCAGATGGGGGGCGAACATCGGGGAGCTGTTTTTT. This encodes CASSYSRFRWGANIGELFF.

A word on this clonotype: This may stem from a read error, because a much larger clone lies one nucleotide away. The chain combines TRBV7-9 with TRBJ1-4, with TRBD1 as a possible D gene (5 bases). V was cut by 0 bases and J by 2 bases, with 10 bases left in between. The germline V gene has CDR1 SEHNR and CDR2 FQNEAQ (reference sequence). The CDR3 has 16 residues. CDR3 amino acids: CASSLALGTTNEKLFF. The DNA for the CDR3 is TGTGCCAGCAGCTTAGCTCTGGGGACGACTAATGAAAAACTGTTTTTT.

V usage is TRBV11-2 and J usage is TRBJ2-1; D not resolved. The CDR3 has 12 amino acids. V lost 9 bases to trimming and J lost 4 bases, with 10 bases between them. Germline-derived CDR1 and CDR2 are SGHAT and FQNNGV. This chain's CDR3 is CARSPEYNEQFF. CDR3 DNA sequence: TGTGCCAGGAGTCCGGAATACAATGAGCAGTTCTTC.

Remarks on this clonotype: A much bigger clone sits one base away, suggesting this may be a read error. The rearrangement links TRBV28 to TRBJ1-2; TRBD1 agrees at 11 bases. Trimming cost V 8 bases and J 4 bases; bases outside gene matches: 24. The CDR3 has 20 amino acids. Per the germline V gene, CDR1 is MDHEN and CDR2 is SYDVKM. The CDR3 sequence: CASASTGTGGTPDALYGYTF. Written as DNA, the CDR3 is TGTGCCAGCGCTTCGACCGGGACAGGGGGAACCCCCGACGCCCTCTATGGCTACACCTTC.

A note on this clonotype: At one end, the junction sequence differs from germline, possibly due to a read error. The chain couples TRBV6-6 to TRBJ1-4; TRBD1 might be the D (6 bases). The germline V gene encodes CDR1 MNHNY and CDR2 SVGAGI (reference sequence). The CDR3 totals 16 residues. This chain's CDR3 is CTSSKIRAGESKKLFF. The DNA for the CDR3 is TGTACCAGCAGTAAGATCCGGGCAGGGGAGTCGAAAAAACTGTTTTTT.

Of note for this clonotype: With a much larger clone just one base away, this may be a read error. In DNA, the CDR3 is TGTGCCAGCAGCTTGTCAGAAGTGGATGGCTACACCTTC. Translation gives CASSLSEVDGYTF. The V call is TRBV7-9, the J call TRBJ1-2; D uncertain. CDR3 size: 13 residues. The V end lost 3 bases, the J end lost 6 bases, and 11 bases lay between the germline ends. Germline V gene lookup returns CDR1 SEHNR and CDR2 FQNEAQ (reference sequence).

This clonotype was recorded at least ten times. This chain uses TRBV28 with TRBJ2-7, with 7 bases lining up with TRBD1. Germline CDR1 and CDR2: MDHEN and SYDVKM. This CDR3 contains 11 residues. The junction had 4 bases not matched to a gene; V was cut back by 8 bases and J by 6 bases. As DNA, the CDR3 is TGTGCCAGCGGACAGGTGGGCGAGCAGTACTTC. This codes for CASGQVGEQYF.

With regard to this clonotype: One junction end disagrees with the germline gene, perhaps due to a read error. This rearrangement joins TRBV6-1 to TRBJ2-6; D remains ambiguous. CDR1 is MNHNS and CDR2 is SASEGT in the germline V gene. This CDR3 is 17 amino acids long. The CDR3 reads CASTFDWGRSGTNVLTF. CDR3 DNA: TGTGCCAGTACTTTCGATTGGGGAAGGTCTGGGACCAACGTCCTGACTTTC.

Turning to this clonotype: A junction boundary mismatches the germline segment, possibly from a read error. The rearrangement uses TRBV6-5 and TRBJ1-5; 7 bases are a match to TRBD1. This CDR3 has 15 amino acids. Per germline, CDR1 MNHEY and CDR2 SVGAGI. The CDR3 sequence is CTSCRTGEYNQPQHF. The CDR3 nucleotides read TGTACCAGCTGCAGGACAGGAGAATACAATCAGCCCCAGCATTTT.

This clonotype was seen a single time. The conserved final phenylalanine or tryptophan is absent from the CDR3, which likely points to a read error. The chain combines TRBV14 with TRBJ1-1; the D is unclear. CDR3 size: 15 residues. CDR1 is SGHDN and CDR2 is FVKESK in the germline V gene. Trimming took 1 base from V and 7 from J, leaving 16 bases between them. CDR3 nucleotide sequence: TGTGCCAGCAGCCAAGGGGTCTCCCCAGTGAATGAAGCTTTCCTT. Its protein product is CASSQGVSPVNEAFL.

This clonotype was recorded many times. The genes are TRBV6-2 or TRBV6-3 and TRBJ1-1; TRBD1 is a possible D gene (5 bases). CDR3 length: 13 residues. V was pared by 6 bases and J by 1 base, with 9 bases between. Germline V gives CDR1 MNHEY, CDR2 SVGEGT. As DNA, the CDR3 is TGTGCCAGCAGCTGGGACCCGAACACTGAAGCTTTCTTT. As protein: CASSWDPNTEAFF.

There are a few counts of this clonotype. One end of the junction varies from germline; a read error may be responsible. The gene calls are TRBV6-5 and TRBJ1-2; D is undetermined. Germline V gives CDR1 MNHEY, CDR2 SVGAGI. The CDR3 runs to 14 residues. CDR3 DNA sequence: TGTGTCAGCAGTTACGGTCGGGCAGTCTACGGCTACACCTTC. It yields the protein CVSSYGRAVYGYTF.

The table lists this clonotype with a few counts. A much larger clone differs from this one at a single base, so this may be a read error. The chain is built from TRBV6-6 and TRBJ2-3; D is uncertain. CDR1 is MNHNY, CDR2 SVGAGI, per germline (reference sequence). V lost 0 bases and J lost 1, with 8 bases in between. The CDR3 is 15 residues long. Written as DNA, the CDR3 is TGTGCCAGCAGTTACTCGAGACGGGGCACAGATACGCAGTATTTT. This encodes CASSYSRRGTDTQYF.

CDR3: CASSYFGAMRNTEQFF. CDR3 DNA sequence: TGTGCCAGCAGTTACTTCGGGGCGATGAGGAACACTGAGCAGTTCTTC. The chain recombines TRBV6-5 with TRBJ2-1, with D perhaps matching TRBD1 or TRBD2 (5 bases each). CDR1 is MNHEY, CDR2 SVGAGI, per germline. V lost 1 base and J 9 bases, leaving 19 bases between the germline ends. The CDR3 has 16 amino acids.

This clonotype was seen ten or more times. The rearrangement links TRBV6-2 or TRBV6-3 to TRBJ2-7; possible D gene TRBD2, 5 bases. CDR3 size: 14 residues. Per germline, CDR1 MNHEY and CDR2 SVGEGT. Trimming removed 4 bases from V and 2 bases from J, with 12 bases in between. The CDR3 protein is CASSSGLDTYEQYF. Written as DNA, the CDR3 is TGTGCCAGCAGTTCCGGACTCGATACCTACGAGCAGTACTTC.

With regard to this clonotype: Its ends do not fully match the called genes, so a read error is possible. The chain has TRBV2 and TRBJ1-3, with a weak D call TRBD1 (6 bases). CDR3 size: 14 residues. Germline CDR1 and CDR2: SNHLY and FYNNEI. CDR3 sequence: CTSSIQGSGNTIYF. CDR3 coding DNA: TGTACCAGCAGCATACAGGGCTCTGGAAACACCATATATTTT.

This clonotype appeared a few times. The chain joins TRBV10-3 to TRBJ2-7; TRBD1 matches at 8 bases. J was trimmed by 5 bases and V by 10 bases; bases with no gene match: 10. Germline lookup yields CDR1 ENHRY and CDR2 SYGVKD. CDR3 length: 13 residues. The chain's CDR3 is CATYRDRSHEQYF. CDR3 nucleotides: TGTGCCACATATCGGGACAGGAGTCACGAGCAGTACTTC.

As for this clonotype: At one of its ends the junction is not consistent with the germline gene, which may arise from a read error. The gene calls are TRBV6-6 and TRBJ2-1; TRBD2 matches at 7 bases. CDR3 length equals 14 residues. CDR1 and CDR2 (germline): MNHNY, SVGAGI (reference sequence). CDR3: CACSYCGRAVEQFF. The CDR3 region has the DNA TGTGCCTGCAGTTACTGCGGGAGAGCGGTTGAGCAGTTCTTC.

This clonotype has only one observation. Without the conserved terminal phenylalanine or tryptophan, this CDR3 likely stems from a read error. This chain connects TRBV11-2 to TRBJ2-1, with 9 bases that match TRBD2. This CDR3 region has 16 residues. With 3 bases clipped from V and 4 bases from J, the junction kept 7 bases outside the gene matches. CDR1 is SGHAT and CDR2 is FQNNGV in the germline V gene. The CDR3 sequence: CASSFRLAGDYNEQFL. CDR3 in DNA: TGTGCCAGCAGCTTTCGATTAGCGGGAGATTACAATGAGCAGTTCCTC.

A word on this clonotype: This sequence may be a read error, since a much larger clone differs from it by one base. It is likely a read error, because the conserved phenylalanine at the end of the CDR3 is missing. V is TRBV6-5 and J is TRBJ1-2; D gene uncertain. V was clipped by 6 bases and J by 4 bases, with 9 bases between them. This CDR3 comprises 12 residues. CDR1 is MNHEY and CDR2 is SVGAGI in the germline V gene. In nucleotides, the CDR3 is TGTGCCAGCAGCTCTCAGATCTATGGCTACACCTCC. This gives the protein CASSSQIYGYTS.

This clonotype was detected only a few times. At one end, the junction sequence differs from germline, possibly due to a read error. The chain has TRBV11-2 and TRBJ2-3, with D maybe TRBD1 (5 bases). Germline CDR1 is SGHAT and CDR2 is FQNNGV. The CDR3 loop spans 13 amino acids. The CDR3: CASRAGNVGTQYF. CDR3 coding DNA: TGTGCCAGCAGGGCAGGGAACGTGGGTACGCAGTATTTC.

On this clonotype: Because it lacks the conserved phenylalanine or tryptophan at the end, this CDR3 is likely a read error. The chain employs TRBV10-3 and TRBJ2-7; no firm D call. Germline V gives CDR1 ENHRY, CDR2 SYGVKD. There are 12 residues in the CDR3. CDR3 sequence reads: CAFSRDDSAQYL. For the CDR3, the DNA is TGTGCCTTCAGCCGAGATGACTCAGCGCAGTACCTC.

This clonotype was picked up many times. This chain connects TRBV4-1 to TRBJ1-3; D perhaps matches TRBD1 (5 bases). Germline V gene sequence: CDR1 MGHRA, CDR2 YSYEKL. Trimming took off 3 bases at V and 1 base at J, with 22 bases between the two ends. CDR3 length: 19 residues. The DNA of the CDR3 is TGCGCCAGCAGCCAGGCCGTAAGGGGAACGCTACGGTCTGGAAACACCATATATTTT. It encodes CASSQAVRGTLRSGNTIYF.

This clonotype was seen a few times. The J gene is TRBJ2-3, the V gene TRBV11-3; no reliable D call. The CDR3 is 12 residues long. Germline V gives CDR1 SGHNT, CDR2 YENEEA. V lost 3 bases and J 5 bases, leaving 6 bases between the germline ends. CDR3 bases: TGTGCCAGCAGCTTCAATGAAGATACGCAGTATTTT. Amino acid sequence: CASSFNEDTQYF. Looking up the rest from reference TRBV11-3 and TRBJ2-3 gives the full variable domain: EAGVVQSPRYKIIEKKQPVAFWCNPISGHNTLYWYLQNLGQGPELLIRYENEEAVDDSQLPKDRFSAERLKGVDSTLKIQPAELGDSAVYLCASSFNEDTQYFGPGTRLTVL.

For this clonotype: Mismatch with germline at one junction end may stem from a read error. V gene TRBV28 combines with J gene TRBJ1-1, with D perhaps matching TRBD1 (6 bases). The CDR3 sequence is 16 residues long. Germline assignment: CDR1 MDHEN and CDR2 SYDVKM. CDR3 in DNA: TGTGCCAACACCCTTGCCTTTGTGGGGGCAGGGACTGCAGCTTTCTTT. Translating gives CANTLAFVGAGTAAFF.

As for this clonotype: Since the CDR3 does not end with the conserved phenylalanine or tryptophan, this likely comes from a read error. This rearrangement joins TRBV11-2 to TRBJ2-1, with D uncertain. CDR1 is SGHAT, CDR2 FQNNGV, per germline. V was trimmed by 10 bases and J by 1 base, leaving 17 bases between them. The CDR3 spans 15 residues. The CDR3 bases are TGTGCCACCGGGCAAGACTGGCCATCCTACAATGAGCAGTTCCTC. Its protein product is CATGQDWPSYNEQFL.

This clonotype came up a few times. Lacking the conserved final phenylalanine or tryptophan, this CDR3 likely reflects a read error. J is TRBJ2-7 and V is TRBV29-1; 8 bases agree with TRBD1. The V and J ends lost 6 bases and 4 bases, in that order; junction bases with no gene match: 8. In germline, CDR1 is SQVTM, CDR2 ANQGSEA. The CDR3 length is 13 residues. The DNA for the CDR3 is TGCAGCGTGGGCCTCGACAGGGGTTACGAGCAGTACCTA. Translating it yields CSVGLDRGYEQYL.